This T cell receptor beta chain originates from a study of blood T cell repertoires in COVID-19. Only in-frame clones appear in the TCRdb table, and some are missing; sequencing was by immunoSEQ multiplex PCR. The sample records some 300,000 clones, roughly 89% being singletons. Membership in each cohort depended on participant-reported clinical history. This TCR was recovered from a woman aged 18 to 35 with acute COVID-19. Sequencing was performed on PBMCs or T cells enriched from blood (not recorded which).

The CDR3 DNA is TGTGCCAGTAGTATATTGGAGCGGGCAGGGGGCGCGGAGGGCTACACCTTC. Translated, it gives CASSILERAGGAEGYTF. The genes are TRBV19 and TRBJ1-2, with 8 bases that match TRBD1. Losses at the gene ends were 2 bases for V and 8 bases for J; bases not matched to a gene: 16. The CDR3 contains 17 residues. Germline V gene sequence: CDR1 LNHDA, CDR2 SQIVND (reference sequence). The full variable domain, with the rest looked up from reference TRBV19 and TRBJ1-2, is DGGITQSPKYLFRKEGQNVTLSCEQNLNHDAMYWYRQDPGQGLRLIYYSQIVNDFQKGDIAEGYSVSREKKESFPLTVTSAQKNPTAFYLCASSILERAGGAEGYTFGSGTRLTVV.